This is a list of T cell receptor beta chains from one sample in a study of radiation and T cells in renal cell carcinoma. The table came from immunoSEQ multiplex PCR; TCRdb's copy has only in-frame clones and leaves some out. This table holds 140,000 or so clones, roughly 84% found once. The sequencing used blood, collected from a patient whose treatment included radiotherapy and nephrectomy. The receptors originated from a woman aged 45-65 years with renal cell carcinoma. Both conserved end residues are part of each CDR3. D genes are given only for firm matches. The size field is filled for only some rows; it gives once, few, many or a size class.

V gene,clone size,D gene,J gene,CDR3 DNA,CDR3 protein
TRBV30,once,TRBD1,TRBJ1-2,TGTGCCTGGAGTGTACAGGGGTTGGGTGGCTACACCTTC,CAWSVQGLGGYTF
TRBV7-8,.,.,TRBJ2-7,TGTGCCAGCAGCCTCATCCAGGGAGGAAAGTACTTC,CASSLIQGGKYF
TRBV5-5,.,.,TRBJ2-3,TGTGCCAGCAGCTCAAACAGGGTTAGCACAGATACGCAGTATTTT,CASSSNRVSTDTQYF
TRBV5-1,.,.,TRBJ1-1,TGCGCCAGCAGCACCCCGGGGACGGGGACTGAAGCTTTCTTT,CASSTPGTGTEAFF
TRBV9,.,TRBD2,TRBJ2-3,TGTGCCAGCAGTCGTATTGGACTAGCGGAGGGGGGTACGCAGTATTTT,CASSRIGLAEGGTQYF
TRBV7-7,.,.,TRBJ2-3,TGTGCTAGCAGCTTAGGGCAGGGCACAGATACGCAGTATTTT,CASSLGQGTDTQYF
TRBV19,.,TRBD1,TRBJ1-2,TGTGCCAGTAGTATAGATTCCGGTCCAGGGGGCCTTGGCTACACCTTC,CASSIDSGPGGLGYTF
TRBV9,.,.,TRBJ1-2,TGTGCCAGCAGCGTAGCAACAGGAAACTATGGCTACACCTTC,CASSVATGNYGYTF
TRBV19,.,.,TRBJ1-3,TGTGCCAGTAGTATAAGGACACTGCCTGGAAACACCATATATTTT,CASSIRTLPGNTIYF
TRBV6-8,.,.,TRBJ2-3,TGTGCCAGCAGTTACCGCACAGATACGCAGTATTTT,CASSYRTDTQYF
TRBV15,.,TRBD1,TRBJ2-4,TGTGCCACCAGTAAAGACTCCGGGACAGAGAAAAACATTCAGTACTTC,CATSKDSGTEKNIQYF
TRBV7-8,.,TRBD1,TRBJ2-7,TGTGCCAGCAGCTTAGGGACAGGGACCGAGCAGTACTTC,CASSLGTGTEQYF
TRBV6-6,.,.,TRBJ2-5,TGTGCCAGCAGCCTGACAGGAGAGACCCAGTACTTC,CASSLTGETQYF
TRBV5-6,once,TRBD1,TRBJ1-1,TGTGCCAGCAGCTTTACAGGGGTGAGCACTGAAGCTTTCTTT,CASSFTGVSTEAFF
TRBV29-1,.,.,TRBJ1-2,TGCAGCGTGTACTTGGGCGGGGGCTACACCTTC,CSVYLGGGYTF
TRBV2,.,.,TRBJ1-4,TGTGCCAGCATTAGGGTCACGTCGACTAATGAAAAACTGTTTTTT,CASIRVTSTNEKLFF
TRBV19,.,.,TRBJ2-7,TGTGCCAGTAGTATAGGCGGCAGCCTCCGCGAGCAGTACTTC,CASSIGGSLREQYF
TRBV10-3,few,TRBD2,TRBJ2-2,TGTGCCATCAGGGCCGGGACTAGCGGCTACGGGGAGCTGTTTTTT,CAIRAGTSGYGELFF
TRBV2,once,.,TRBJ2-7,TGTGCCAGCAGGGAGTTACATATCAATCCTCTTAGTGAGCAGTACTTC,CASRELHINPLSEQYF
TRBV6-1,.,.,TRBJ2-1,TGTGCCAGCAGTGCGGAGCCTCCGGGGGCTTACAATGAGCAGTTCTTC,CASSAEPPGAYNEQFF
TRBV19,.,.,TRBJ1-5,TGTGCCAGTAGTATAGATACGTCGGACGGGGCGGTAGGGAATCAGCCCCAGCATTTT,CASSIDTSDGAVGNQPQHF
TRBV7-2,once,.,TRBJ2-5,TGTGCCAGCAGCCCGGGTGGCGGGGACTCCGAGACCCAGTACTTC,CASSPGGGDSETQYF
TRBV6-5,few,.,TRBJ1-1,TGTGCCAGCAGTTACTCCTATGGGACGGAACGTGAAGCTTTCTTT,CASSYSYGTEREAFF
TRBV5-6,.,.,TRBJ2-7,TGTGCCAGCAGCTTGGGGAGGAGGCCCTCCTACGAGCAGTACTTC,CASSLGRRPSYEQYF
TRBV7-2,.,.,TRBJ2-7,TGTGCCAGCAGCCACCGCCCCTCGCCCTACGAGCAGTACTTC,CASSHRPSPYEQYF
TRBV6-6,.,.,TRBJ1-1,TGTGCCAGCAGTTACTCACCGGGACAACCGAACACTGAAGCTTTCTTT,CASSYSPGQPNTEAFF
TRBV29-1,.,TRBD1,TRBJ1-5,TGCAGCGTTGGGGACAGGGGCAATCAGCCCCAGCATTTT,CSVGDRGNQPQHF
TRBV5-4,.,TRBD1,TRBJ2-5,TGTGCCAGCAGCTTACCCGGGACAGTAGAGACCCAGTACTTC,CASSLPGTVETQYF
TRBV7-9,.,.,TRBJ1-4,TGTGCCAGCAGCTGGGGTCGGGGTGAAAAACTGTTTTTT,CASSWGRGEKLFF
TRBV7-8,.,.,TRBJ2-1,TGTGCCAGCAGCCCGGGGGCAGGGAGGAGCAATGAGCAGTTCTTC,CASSPGAGRSNEQFF
TRBV6-5,.,TRBD1,TRBJ1-2,TGTGCCAGCAGTTACAGAGGGACCAGGACAGGGGTAGGCTACACCTTC,CASSYRGTRTGVGYTF
TRBV10-2,.,.,TRBJ1-4,TGCGCCAGCAGCGCCGGGGCCACTAATGAAAAACTGTTTTTT,CASSAGATNEKLFF
TRBV5-1,.,TRBD2,TRBJ2-1,TGCGCCAGCAGCTTGCGTTCGAGCGGGGGTAATGAGCAGTTCTTC,CASSLRSSGGNEQFF
TRBV6-5,.,TRBD2,TRBJ2-7,TGTGCCAGCACGGGGGGGCAGGGCATCTACGAGCAGTACTTC,CASTGGQGIYEQYF
TRBV29-1,.,.,TRBJ1-4,TGCAGCGTTGGGACTGATTTGGGTGAAAAACTGTTTTTT,CSVGTDLGEKLFF
TRBV2,.,.,TRBJ1-2,TGTGCCAGCAGTGGGGCCCAAAGTATCGGAGGCTACACCTTC,CASSGAQSIGGYTF
TRBV6-6,.,.,TRBJ1-3,TGTGCCAGCAGTTTTAGTCAGGGGCTGGGAAACACCATATATTTT,CASSFSQGLGNTIYF
TRBV4-3,few,.,TRBJ2-7,TGCGCCAGCAGCCAAGCACTAGTAGGCACCTACGAGCAGTACTTC,CASSQALVGTYEQYF
TRBV6-6,.,TRBD2,TRBJ2-3,TGTGCCAGCAGGGGACTAGCGGGCACAGATACGCAGTATTTT,CASRGLAGTDTQYF